The clone carrying this TCR beta chain was seen once. This sample stems from a study of blood T cell repertoires in COVID-19. Study context: The study drew acute and convalescent COVID-19 samples from the United States, Italy and Spain.

Original handling: Quantification of nucleated cells was approximated via reference gene primer amplification. Using immunoSEQ multiplex PCR, the repertoire was profiled, and TCRdb retains in-frame clones only, with some absent. V and J calls and clone size are as listed in that table; D and trimming were resolved from the DNA. The table has approximately 450,000 clones, 80% to 90% seen once. Ages ranged from about 18 to 89 years, with residence in approximately 25 US areas. In assigning cohorts, the study relied on participant-reported clinical history. V lost 6 bases and J 5 bases, leaving 13 bases between the germline ends. The germline V gene has CDR1 MDHEN and CDR2 SYDVKM. This CDR3 has 14 amino acids.

The chain is built from TRBV28 and TRBJ1-4; no firm D call. This clonotype originated in a man between 25 and 39 years old who had recovered from COVID-19. The sequenced material came from PBMCs or T cells enriched from blood (not recorded which). The CDR3 is CASSPGSLNEKLFF. The CDR3 coding sequence is TGTGCCAGCAGCCCCGGGTCTTTGAATGAAAAACTGTTTTTT.